The 29 T cell receptor beta chains reported below all come from one sample, sequenced in a study of technical replicates of blood from a few donors. Some clones are missing from TCRdb's copy, which holds only in-frame ones; the method was immunoSEQ multiplex PCR. The sample holds 73,000 or so clones; 91% are singletons and the top ten take 0.25%. The sample comprised T cells isolated from PBMCs. The source is a human donor in good health.

The chain links TRBV5-1 to TRBJ2-1; D remains ambiguous. V lost 2 bases and J lost 5, with 8 bases in between. There are 13 residues in the CDR3. From germline, CDR1 is SGHRS and CDR2 YFSETQ. CDR3 protein: CASSFGRNNEQFF. CDR3 DNA: TGCGCCAGCAGCTTCGGTAGAAACAATGAGCAGTTCTTC.

This sequence joins TRBV4-1 and TRBJ2-1; D may be TRBD2 (6 bases). The CDR3 sequence is 15 residues long. Germline V gene data show CDR1 as MGHRA and CDR2 as YSYEKL. The V end was cut by 11 bases, the J end by 4 bases, with 21 bases between. The CDR3 sequence: CASSSVASAYNEQFF. DNA for the CDR3: TGCGCCTCCTCTTCCGTGGCTAGCGCATACAATGAGCAGTTCTTC.

The CDR3 loop is CASSLGRGIDGYTF. The CDR3 DNA is TGTGCCAGCAGCTTAGGACGGGGGATCGATGGCTACACCTTC. V usage is TRBV13 and J usage is TRBJ1-2, with TRBD1 as a possible D gene (5 bases). V was clipped by 0 bases and J by 6 bases, with 11 bases between them. Germline V gene data show CDR1 as PRHDT and CDR2 as FYEKMQ (reference sequence). The CDR3 runs 14 residues.

This sequence joins TRBV4-1 and TRBJ1-4; no definite D call. The CDR3 extends over 16 amino acids. V was clipped by 3 bases and J by 8 bases, with 19 bases between them. CDR1 is MGHRA and CDR2 is YSYEKL in the germline V gene. CDR3 sequence: CASSQPTEGRREKLFF. DNA of the CDR3: TGCGCCAGCAGCCAGCCCACAGAGGGCCGACGGGAAAAACTGTTTTTT.

The V and J genes are TRBV28 and TRBJ2-1, with 9 bases aligning to TRBD2. The CDR3 consists of 15 residues. V lost 0 bases, J lost 5 bases, and 2 bases stayed unmatched. Germline V CDR1 and CDR2: MDHEN, SYDVKM. CDR3 region: CASSLWTSGNNEQFF. The CDR3 region has the DNA TGTGCCAGCAGTTTATGGACTAGCGGAAACAATGAGCAGTTCTTC.

The chain combines TRBV7-9 with TRBJ2-1; 9 nucleotides line up with TRBD1. The V gene end was trimmed by 4 bases and the J gene end by 9 bases; junction bases not matched to a gene: 13. Germline V CDR1 and CDR2: SEHNR, FQNEAQ (reference sequence). This CDR3 region has 16 residues. DNA of the CDR3: TGTGCCAGCAGCTCGAATCCGGGGACAGGGAATGTTGAGCAGTTCTTC. Translation: CASSSNPGTGNVEQFF.

The chain has TRBV6-5 and TRBJ2-1; D unresolved. The CDR3 is 13 amino acids. V shed 5 bases and J shed 6 bases, with 11 bases lying between them. Germline lookup yields CDR1 MNHEY and CDR2 SVGAGI. The CDR3 is CASSKPTGNEQFF. The CDR3 DNA sequence: TGTGCCAGCAGTAAACCCACCGGCAATGAGCAGTTCTTC.

This chain joins TRBV13 and TRBJ2-1; D is possibly TRBD1 (5 bases). The V gene's germline CDR1 is PRHDT and CDR2 FYEKMQ (reference sequence). Between the trimmed V and J ends, which lost 4 bases and 1 base, there was a span of 11 bases. This CDR3 spans 15 amino acids. The CDR3 nucleotides read TGTGCCAGCAGCTCGGTCAGGGTTTCCTACAATGAGCAGTTCTTC. Its translation is CASSSVRVSYNEQFF.

The chain employs TRBV2 and TRBJ2-3, with D possibly being TRBD1 (5 bases). V gave up 5 bases and J gave up 1 base, with 10 bases separating them. Per germline, CDR1 SNHLY and CDR2 FYNNEI. There are 14 residues in the CDR3. DNA for the CDR3: TGTGCCAGCAGTAATCAACAGGGCACAGATACGCAGTATTTT. Its protein is CASSNQQGTDTQYF. Looking up the rest from reference TRBV2 and TRBJ2-3 gives the full variable domain: EPEVTQTPSHQVTQMGQEVILRCVPISNHLYFYWYRQILGQKVEFLVSFYNNEISEKSEIFDDQFSVERPDGSNFTLKIRSTKLEDSAMYFCASSNQQGTDTQYFGPGTRLTVL.

The chain uses TRBV30 and TRBJ1-1, with D possibly TRBD1 on 6 matching bases. The germline V and J ends were trimmed by 5 bases and 10 bases, with 17 bases remaining between them. The CDR3 has 12 amino acids. In germline, CDR1 is GTSNPN, CDR2 SVGIG (reference sequence). The CDR3, as DNA: TGTGCCTGGGGTTTCTGGGGGCTGGGAGCTTTCTTT. Amino acid sequence: CAWGFWGLGAFF.

The rearrangement joins TRBV29-1 to TRBJ2-2; 13 bases fit TRBD2. There are 16 residues in the CDR3. V was clipped by 6 bases and J by 4 bases; unmatched bases: 8. Germline CDR1 reads SQVTM; CDR2 reads ANQGSEA. CDR3: CSVDGTSGAGTGELFF. Written as DNA, the CDR3 is TGCAGCGTCGACGGGACTAGCGGGGCCGGCACCGGGGAGCTGTTTTTT.

The V call is TRBV6-5, the J call TRBJ2-7, with 11 nucleotides matching TRBD1. The length of the CDR3 is 14 residues. After removal of 7 bases from V and 3 bases from J, the junction contained 5 bases not matched to a gene. Germline V lookup: CDR1 MNHEY, CDR2 SVGAGI. CDR3 nucleotide sequence: TGTGCCAGCAACCCCGGGACAGGGGGCTACGAGCAGTACTTC. Translation: CASNPGTGGYEQYF.

The gene calls are TRBV11-3 and TRBJ2-5; D unclear. The CDR3 covers 13 residues. Germline V CDR1 and CDR2: SGHNT, YENEEA. V was clipped by 6 bases and J by 4 bases, with 12 bases between them. As DNA, the CDR3 is TGTGCCAGCAGGCCTAGAGGAGTAGAGACCCAGTACTTC. Its translation is CASRPRGVETQYF.

This chain uses TRBV11-3 with TRBJ2-1; 13 positions match TRBD2. Germline V lookup: CDR1 SGHNT, CDR2 YENEEA. The CDR3 has 16 amino acids. V shed 4 bases and J 7 bases; nucleotides not matched to a gene: 7. The CDR3 DNA sequence: TGTGCCAGCAGCTCAAGGACTAGCGGGGGATTGAATGAGCAGTTCTTC. Amino acids: CASSSRTSGGLNEQFF.

The chain couples TRBV9 to TRBJ2-5; D gene unclear. CDR1 is SGDLS and CDR2 is YYNGEE in the germline V gene. V was pared by 1 base and J by 1 base, with 8 bases between. CDR3 length: 14 amino acids. DNA for the CDR3: TGTGCCAGCAGCGTACTCTCTTCCCAAGAGACCCAGTACTTC. Residues: CASSVLSSQETQYF. The full variable domain, its missing parts supplied by reference TRBV9 and TRBJ2-5, is DSGVTQTPKHLITATGQRVTLRCSPRSGDLSVYWYQQSLDQGLQFLIQYYNGEERAKGNILERFSAQQFPDLHSELNLSSLELGDSALYFCASSVLSSQETQYFGPGTRLLVL.

The chain joins TRBV11-2 to TRBJ2-3, with D unresolved. Germline CDR1 SGHAT, CDR2 FQNNGV. The V gene lost 5 bases and the J gene lost 5 bases, with 8 bases spanning the gap. The CDR3 is made up of 12 amino acids. CDR3 sequence reads: CASSPSGDTQYF. The CDR3 DNA reads TGTGCCAGCAGCCCGAGTGGAGATACGCAGTATTTT.

The chain uses TRBV6-5 and TRBJ2-5; D might be TRBD1 (6 bases). Per the germline V gene, CDR1 is MNHEY and CDR2 is SVGAGI. This CDR3 spans 15 amino acids. Trimming removed 6 bases from V and 7 bases from J, with 21 bases in between. CDR3 in DNA: TGTGCCAGCAGACCCCAAGAGGGGGAACGTTCGACCCAGTACTTC. This codes for CASRPQEGERSTQYF.

The V gene is TRBV28, the J gene TRBJ1-1; perhaps TRBD1 as D (6 bases). Germline loops: CDR1 MDHEN, CDR2 SYDVKM. The V and J ends lost 5 bases and 6 bases respectively, with 13 bases between them. CDR3 length equals 13 residues. This chain's CDR3 is CASSPTGTPEAFF. The CDR3, as DNA: TGTGCCAGCAGTCCAACAGGGACACCTGAAGCTTTCTTT.

A few counts support this clone. The rearrangement uses TRBV19 and TRBJ1-4, with D tentatively TRBD1 (5 bases). The V end lost 5 bases, the J end lost 5 bases, and 18 bases lay between the germline ends. Germline lookup yields CDR1 LNHDA and CDR2 SQIVND (reference sequence). The CDR3 extends over 16 amino acids. The CDR3 DNA is TGTGCCAGTAGTCGGCAAGCGACAGTTGGGAATGAAAAACTGTTTTTT. It yields the protein CASSRQATVGNEKLFF.

This sequence joins TRBV4-1 and TRBJ2-2, with 7 nucleotides matching TRBD2. The CDR3 has 18 residues. V was clipped by 0 bases and J by 2 bases; unmatched bases: 9. The germline V gene encodes CDR1 MGHRA and CDR2 YSYEKL. The CDR3 loop reads CASSQDASTSFNTGELFF. The CDR3 bases are TGCGCCAGCAGCCAAGATGCGTCGACTAGCTTTAACACCGGGGAGCTGTTTTTT.

The CDR3 bases are TGTGCCAGCAGTCCGGACAGGGAGCACGGCTACACCTTC. Amino acids: CASSPDREHGYTF. The chain carries TRBV2 and TRBJ1-2; 8 bases are a match to TRBD1. CDR1 is SNHLY, CDR2 FYNNEI, per germline. This CDR3 contains 13 residues. J was trimmed by 8 bases and V by 5 bases; bases with no gene match: 7.

This chain joins TRBV19 and TRBJ2-2; tentatively, D is TRBD1 (6 bases). Trimming removed 5 bases at V and 6 bases at J, with 13 bases between. The CDR3 consists of 14 residues. CDR1 and CDR2 from the germline V gene are LNHDA and SQIVND (reference sequence). The CDR3: CASSLMGAAGELFF. CDR3 coding DNA: TGTGCCAGTAGTCTAATGGGGGCGGCCGGGGAGCTGTTTTTT. The entire variable domain, with the rest obtained from reference TRBV19 and TRBJ2-2, is as follows: DGGITQSPKYLFRKEGQNVTLSCEQNLNHDAMYWYRQDPGQGLRLIYYSQIVNDFQKGDIAEGYSVSREKKESFPLTVTSAQKNPTAFYLCASSLMGAAGELFFGEGSRLTVL.

Remarks on this clone: Mismatch with germline at one junction end may stem from a read error. J is TRBJ2-7 and V is TRBV7-7, with D tentatively TRBD2 (5 bases). CDR1 and CDR2 from the germline V gene are SSHAT and FNYEAQ (reference sequence). The CDR3 covers 14 residues. CDR3 nucleotide sequence: TGTGCTAGCAGCCCCCAAGGGAGCTCCTACGAGCAGTACTTC. It is translated as CASSPQGSSYEQYF.

The chain has TRBV27 and TRBJ1-5; D is uncertain. Per the germline V gene, CDR1 is MNHEY and CDR2 is SMNVEV (reference sequence). CDR3 length: 14 residues. The ends were cut back, 2 bases at V and 2 bases at J, with 7 bases in the middle. The CDR3 DNA is TGTGCCAGCAGTTTAGTCCCAGGCAATCAGCCCCAGCATTTT. Translating it yields CASSLVPGNQPQHF.

The chain combines TRBV9 with TRBJ1-2; TRBD1 aligns across 8 bases. The germline V gene has CDR1 SGDLS and CDR2 YYNGEE. This CDR3 comprises 13 residues. V was pared by 1 base and J by 6 bases, with 2 bases of the junction left unmatched. The CDR3 sequence is CASSVQGANGYTF. In DNA, the CDR3 is TGTGCCAGCAGCGTACAGGGGGCGAATGGCTACACCTTC.

The J gene is TRBJ1-1, the V gene TRBV28; weak D call: TRBD1 (5 bases). Trimming took 5 bases from V and 5 from J, leaving 18 bases between them. There are 15 residues in the CDR3. Per germline, CDR1 MDHEN and CDR2 SYDVKM. The CDR3 sequence: CASSLLGREGTEAFF. As DNA, the CDR3 is TGTGCCAGCAGTCTCCTCGGCAGGGAGGGGACTGAAGCTTTCTTT. The variable domain in full, with the rest retrieved from reference TRBV28 and TRBJ1-1, is DVKVTQSSRYLVKRTGEKVFLECVQDMDHENMFWYRQDPGLGLRLIYFSYDVKMKEKGDIPEGYSVSREKKERFSLILESASTNQTSMYLCASSLLGREGTEAFFGQGTRLTVV.

The V call is TRBV7-2, the J call TRBJ1-1, with unresolved D. V lost 5 bases and J 2 bases, leaving 3 bases between the germline ends. The germline gives CDR1 SGHTA, CDR2 FQGNSA. This CDR3 is 11 amino acids long. In DNA form, the CDR3 reads TGTGCCAGCAGCCTAAACACTGAAGCTTTCTTT. It translates to CASSLNTEAFF.

The CDR3 spells CASSILGTGSTKNIQYF. DNA for the CDR3: TGTGCCAGTAGTATCCTCGGGACAGGGTCAACCAAAAACATTCAGTACTTC. This chain links TRBV19 with TRBJ2-4, with 9 nucleotides matching TRBD1. Trimming at V came to 3 bases and at J to 2 bases, leaving 8 bases not matched to a gene. Germline V lookup: CDR1 LNHDA, CDR2 SQIVND (reference sequence). The CDR3 runs to 17 residues.

V and J are TRBV6-6 and TRBJ1-2; a possible D gene is TRBD1 (5 bases). The CDR3 has 16 amino acids. Between the trimmed V and J ends, which lost 7 bases and 4 bases, there was a span of 22 bases. CDR1 MNHNY and CDR2 SVGAGI come from the germline V gene (reference sequence). The chain's CDR3 is CASIPGIGRDSYGYTF. The CDR3 coding sequence is TGTGCCAGCATCCCAGGGATTGGCAGGGATAGCTATGGCTACACCTTC.